The next 24 T cell receptor beta chains were all read from a single sample in a study of T-cell memory formation after mild COVID-19 (dated by TCRdb to the early 2020s). The receptor library was made with 5' RACE. Sequencing instrument: Illumina NovaSeq 6000. TCRdb cleaned the public reads at Q25 with fastp, built clones with MiXCR and kept in-frame beta chains. Rows are combined by CDR3 protein, so each entry shows the most common genes and DNA. The sample yields hundreds of thousands of distinct CDR3 sequences; approximately 18% were counted once. The top ten clones comprise approximately 12% of the sample. Specimen: PBMCs or a T cell subset sorted from them (not recorded which). The source of these receptors is an adult woman who had mild COVID-19 (a few samples of this study predate the infection). The sample titles of this study are shuffled in the database, so cell type and time point are left out; the donor was told from shared clones.

The CDR3 DNA follows: TGCGCCAGCAGCCAAGATGTAGGGGGAACTTACAATGAGCAGTTCTTC. Its protein product is CASSQDVGGTYNEQFF. The chain uses TRBV4-1 and TRBJ2-1; D perhaps matches TRBD1 (6 bases). This CDR3 region has 16 residues. Germline values: CDR1 MGHRA, CDR2 YSYEKL. V lost 0 bases, J lost 4 bases, and 13 bases lay in between.

There are many counts of this clonotype. The chain is built from TRBV20-1 and TRBJ2-1, with D tentatively TRBD2 (6 bases). CDR3 length: 17 amino acids. Germline values: CDR1 DFQATT, CDR2 SNEGSKA (reference sequence). Between the trimmed V and J ends, which lost 3 bases and 2 bases, there was a span of 20 bases. DNA of the CDR3: TGCAGTGCTAGCAAACCCGGGACTCCCTCTACCTACAATGAGCAGTTCTTC. This gives the protein CSASKPGTPSTYNEQFF.

This clonotype was detected only a few times. The rearrangement links TRBV5-1 to TRBJ1-1; 7 nucleotides match TRBD1. V was pared by 2 bases and J by 0 bases, with 4 bases of the junction left unmatched. The CDR3 loop spans 15 amino acids. Germline V gives CDR1 SGHRS, CDR2 YFSETQ. The CDR3, as DNA: TGCGCCAGCAGCTTTTCCCAGGGGGTGAACACTGAAGCTTTCTTT. Amino acid sequence: CASSFSQGVNTEAFF.

A few counts support this clonotype. CDR3 DNA sequence: TGTGCCAGCAGCTTAGCGCAGGGGGCTGGTGGCTACACCTTC. Its translation: CASSLAQGAGGYTF. J is TRBJ1-2 and V is TRBV7-9, with 8 bases lining up with TRBD1. The V segment lost 0 bases and the J segment 7 bases; nucleotides outside the gene matches: 4. Germline V gene lookup returns CDR1 SEHNR and CDR2 FQNEAQ (reference sequence). CDR3 size: 14 residues.

The chain carries TRBV5-4 and TRBJ2-5; perhaps TRBD1 as D (5 bases). The germline V and J ends were trimmed by 2 bases and 5 bases, with 16 bases remaining between them. The germline CDR1 and CDR2 sequences are SGHNT and YYREEE (reference sequence). CDR3 length: 15 residues. The CDR3 DNA follows: TGTGCCAGCAGCTTTTGGGGCCAGGGCCGCGAGACCCAGTACTTC. Translating it yields CASSFWGQGRETQYF.

The count of this clonotype is one. The rearrangement links TRBV24-1 to TRBJ2-7; 9 nucleotides match TRBD2. V gave up 5 bases and J gave up 6 bases; unmatched junction bases: 10. CDR3 length equals 15 residues. The germline gives CDR1 KGHDR, CDR2 SFDVKD. The CDR3 DNA reads TGTGCCACCAGTGGAGCGGGAGGATCGGCGGGCGAGCAGTACTTC. Protein sequence: CATSGAGGSAGEQYF.

This clonotype occurred a few times. V and J are TRBV7-2 and TRBJ2-1, with D maybe TRBD1 (5 bases). The CDR3 spans 16 residues. Trimming stripped 4 bases from V and 0 bases from J, with 13 bases between. The germline V gene has CDR1 SGHTA and CDR2 FQGNSA. The CDR3 DNA is TGTGCCAGCAGCTCAGGACACCGCCACTCCTACAATGAGCAGTTCTTC. This translates into CASSSGHRHSYNEQFF. The full variable domain, in which reference TRBV7-2 and TRBJ2-1 provide the parts outside the CDR3, is GAGVSQSPSNKVTEKGKDVELRCDPISGHTALYWYRQSLGQGLEFLIYFQGNSAPDKSGLPSDRFSAERTGGSVSTLTIQRTQQEDSAVYLCASSSGHRHSYNEQFFGPGTRLTVL.

V usage is TRBV7-8 and J usage is TRBJ1-2; TRBD1 agrees at 9 bases. V trimming: 8 bases; J trimming: 5 bases; junction bases outside the gene matches: 15. The CDR3 runs 16 residues. CDR1 is SGHVS, CDR2 FQNEAQ, per germline. The chain's CDR3 is CASRGQGISLRYGYTF. In DNA form, the CDR3 reads TGTGCCAGCCGCGGACAGGGGATTTCTCTACGATATGGCTACACCTTC.

The chain carries TRBV20-1 and TRBJ2-5, with D unresolved. Trimming shortened V by 5 bases and J by 2 bases, and 9 bases separated the two germline ends. Germline lookup yields CDR1 DFQATT and CDR2 SNEGSKA (reference sequence). This CDR3 comprises 12 residues. The DNA for the CDR3 is TGCAGTGCTTGGAGAGGACAAGAGACCCAGTACTTC. This gives the protein CSAWRGQETQYF.

The V gene is TRBV5-6, the J gene TRBJ2-5; perhaps TRBD1 as D (6 bases). Germline CDR1 reads SGHDT; CDR2 reads YYEEEE. V was cut by 5 bases and J by 3 bases, with 14 bases left in between. This CDR3 has 14 residues. The CDR3 bases are TGTGCCAGCAGGCTTTTGTCAGGGGAAGAGACCCAGTACTTC. Its protein product is CASRLLSGEETQYF.

This clonotype came up many times. The chain employs TRBV7-9 and TRBJ2-7, with D perhaps matching TRBD2 (5 bases). The germline V gene has CDR1 SEHNR and CDR2 FQNEAQ (reference sequence). This CDR3 region has 14 residues. V lost 4 bases to trimming and J lost 0 bases, with 10 bases between them. In DNA, the CDR3 is TGTGCCAGCAGCTCCTCGGGGAGCTCCTACGAGCAGTACTTC. Its translation is CASSSSGSSYEQYF.

The genes are TRBV7-6 and TRBJ1-3; D possibly corresponds to TRBD1 (6 bases). Trimming pared 3 bases from V and 0 bases from J, leaving 12 bases between. This CDR3 is built from 16 residues. Per germline, CDR1 SGHVS and CDR2 FNYEAQ. The CDR3 protein is CASSFKTGISGNTIYF. As DNA, the CDR3 is TGTGCCAGCAGCTTTAAAACAGGGATCTCTGGAAACACCATATATTTT.

This clonotype was counted between two and nine times. The genes are TRBV19 and TRBJ1-2; D gene ambiguous. This CDR3 has 11 amino acids. V lost 7 bases to trimming and J lost 5 bases, with 8 bases between them. The germline V gene has CDR1 LNHDA and CDR2 SQIVND (reference sequence). This CDR3 is CASTLGYGYTF. Here the CDR3 DNA reads TGTGCCAGTACCTTAGGGTATGGCTACACCTTC.

A few counts support this clonotype. The chain combines TRBV5-1 with TRBJ2-3; 10 bases are a match to TRBD1. Germline CDR1 SGHRS, CDR2 YFSETQ. The trim removed 2 bases at V and 6 bases at J, leaving 3 bases unmatched. This CDR3 is built from 14 residues. CDR3: CASSFGQGGDTQYF. The CDR3 DNA is TGCGCCAGCAGCTTTGGACAGGGGGGTGATACGCAGTATTTT.

This clonotype turned up a few times. The chain joins TRBV4-1 to TRBJ1-6; D remains unclear. The CDR3 is 15 residues long. Trimming pared 4 bases from V and 14 bases from J, leaving 21 bases between. The germline gives CDR1 MGHRA, CDR2 YSYEKL. Here the CDR3 reads CASSPPFAQRLSLHF. DNA of the CDR3: TGCGCCAGCAGCCCGCCTTTCGCCCAGAGGTTGTCCCTCCACTTT.

The rearrangement links TRBV20-1 to TRBJ2-2; the match to TRBD1 covers 8 bases. Per the germline V gene, CDR1 is DFQATT and CDR2 is SNEGSKA (reference sequence). This CDR3 has 13 residues. The V segment lost 6 bases and the J segment 6 bases; nucleotides outside the gene matches: 6. CDR3 in amino acids: CSASRGQAGELFF. The CDR3 DNA follows: TGCAGTGCGAGCAGGGGGCAGGCCGGGGAGCTGTTTTTT.

This clonotype was seen more than once but under ten times. V and J are TRBV7-9 and TRBJ2-5; 7 bases map to TRBD1. Germline V gene data show CDR1 as SEHNR and CDR2 as FQNEAQ (reference sequence). The CDR3 extends over 16 amino acids. J gave up 5 bases and V 3 bases, and 12 bases lay outside the gene matches. As DNA, the CDR3 is TGTGCCAGCAGCTTGGGACAAGACAGGGTGATCGAGACCCAGTACTTC. It codes for CASSLGQDRVIETQYF.

This clonotype has only a few counts. This chain connects TRBV5-6 to TRBJ2-5, with D unresolved. Trimming removed 5 bases at V and 5 bases at J, with 19 bases between. This CDR3 has 15 amino acids. Germline V gene lookup returns CDR1 SGHDT and CDR2 YYEEEE. In DNA, the CDR3 is TGTGCCAGCAGTTCACCGGGTCTACAAGGGGAGACCCAGTACTTC. As protein: CASSSPGLQGETQYF.

This clonotype occurred a few times. The chain couples TRBV2 to TRBJ2-2; 10 bases match TRBD2. Germline V gives CDR1 SNHLY, CDR2 FYNNEI. The V segment lost 7 bases and the J segment 0 bases; nucleotides outside the gene matches: 2. The CDR3 is 15 amino acids. CDR3 nucleotide sequence: TGTGCCAGCATAACTAGCGGGACGAACACCGGGGAGCTGTTTTTT. It translates to CASITSGTNTGELFF.

This clonotype was detected many times. The DNA of the CDR3 is TGTGCCAGCAGCTTGGCGGAGCGTATTGAAGCTTTCTTT. Its protein is CASSLAERIEAFF. The chain is built from TRBV5-4 and TRBJ1-1; D is uncertain. The CDR3 length is 13 residues. Trimming stripped 0 bases from V and 7 bases from J, with 10 bases between. Looked up from germline, CDR1 is SGHNT and CDR2 is YYREEE (reference sequence).

The CDR3 DNA follows: TGTGCCAGCAGCTTGGGGTACGGGGGTACAACTCGCAATGAGCAGTTCTTC. It codes for CASSLGYGGTTRNEQFF. The chain recombines TRBV7-3 with TRBJ2-1, with D possibly TRBD2 on 6 matching bases. The V gene lost 3 bases and the J gene lost 6 bases, with 21 bases spanning the gap. CDR1 is SGHTA and CDR2 is FQGTGA in the germline V gene. CDR3 length: 17 amino acids.

The J gene is TRBJ2-2, the V gene TRBV6-1; 7 bases align to TRBD2. CDR3 length: 17 residues. Germline CDR1 and CDR2: MNHNS and SASEGT. Germline trimming cut 2 bases from V and 1 base from J; bases unmatched to any gene: 7. CDR3 coding DNA: TGTGCCAGCAGTGAACTGGGAGGGAGGGTGAACACCGGGGAGCTGTTTTTT. It yields the protein CASSELGGRVNTGELFF.

This clonotype has a count of ten or more. This chain links TRBV11-2 with TRBJ2-4; D gene unclear. The CDR3 is 13 residues long. Germline V CDR1 and CDR2: SGHAT, FQNNGV. V was trimmed by 0 bases and J by 10 bases, leaving 10 bases between them. The chain's CDR3 is CASSLDLLTIQYF. The CDR3 nucleotides read TGTGCCAGCAGCTTAGATCTGCTCACAATTCAGTACTTC.

In this sample, this clonotype turned up a few times. V is TRBV10-3 and J is TRBJ2-3, with 10 bases that match TRBD2. Germline trimming cut 4 bases from V and 4 bases from J; bases unmatched to any gene: 17. Germline V lookup: CDR1 ENHRY, CDR2 SYGVKD. The CDR3 totals 19 residues. As DNA, the CDR3 is TGTGCCATCAGTGGCGAGGGGGCTAGCGGGAGTGGGAAGCCAGATACGCAGTATTTT. It yields the protein CAISGEGASGSGKPDTQYF.